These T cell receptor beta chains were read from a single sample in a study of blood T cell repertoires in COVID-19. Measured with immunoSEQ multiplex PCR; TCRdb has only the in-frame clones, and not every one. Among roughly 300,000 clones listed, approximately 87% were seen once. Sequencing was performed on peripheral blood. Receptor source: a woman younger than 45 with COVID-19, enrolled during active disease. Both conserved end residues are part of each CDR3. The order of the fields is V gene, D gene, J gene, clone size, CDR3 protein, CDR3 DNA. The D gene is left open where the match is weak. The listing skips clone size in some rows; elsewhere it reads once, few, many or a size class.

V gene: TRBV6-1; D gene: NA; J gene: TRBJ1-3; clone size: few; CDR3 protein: CASSEPGNTIYF; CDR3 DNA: TGTGCCAGCAGTGAACCAGGAAACACCATATATTTT
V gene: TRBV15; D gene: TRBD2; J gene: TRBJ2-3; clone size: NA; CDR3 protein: CATSLLRAGGSTDTQYF; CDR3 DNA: TGTGCCACCAGCCTCCTTAGGGCGGGGGGTAGCACAGATACGCAGTATTTT
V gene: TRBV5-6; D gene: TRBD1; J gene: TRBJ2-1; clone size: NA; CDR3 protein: CASSLGGWTGRTNEQFF; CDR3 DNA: TGTGCCAGCAGCTTGGGCGGGTGGACAGGAAGAACCAATGAGCAGTTCTTC
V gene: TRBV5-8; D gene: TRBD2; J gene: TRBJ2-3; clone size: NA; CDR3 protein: CASSPTGLAGSSTDTQYF; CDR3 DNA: TGTGCCAGCAGCCCGACCGGGCTAGCGGGCTCTAGCACAGATACGCAGTATTTT
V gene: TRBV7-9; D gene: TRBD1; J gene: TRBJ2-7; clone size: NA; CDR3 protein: CASSPRDRVYEQYF; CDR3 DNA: TGTGCCAGCAGCCCGCGGGACAGGGTTTACGAGCAGTACTTC
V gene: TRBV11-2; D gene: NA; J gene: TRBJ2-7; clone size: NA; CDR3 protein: CASSLGTGSYEQYF; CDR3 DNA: TGTGCCAGCAGCTTAGGAACAGGGTCCTACGAGCAGTACTTC
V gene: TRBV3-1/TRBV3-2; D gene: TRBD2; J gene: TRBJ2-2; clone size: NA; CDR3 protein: CASSWGLAGAPPSGELFF; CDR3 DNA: TGTGCCAGCAGCTGGGGACTAGCGGGGGCCCCACCCAGCGGGGAGCTGTTTTTT
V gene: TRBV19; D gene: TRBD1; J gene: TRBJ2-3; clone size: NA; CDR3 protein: CASELQGAGDTQYF; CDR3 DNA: TGTGCCAGCGAACTACAGGGGGCAGGAGATACGCAGTATTTT
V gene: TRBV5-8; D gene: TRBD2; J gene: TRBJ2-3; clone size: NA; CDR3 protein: CASSLDRAGVTDTQYF; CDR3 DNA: TGTGCCAGCAGCTTGGATCGAGCGGGGGTCACAGATACGCAGTATTTT
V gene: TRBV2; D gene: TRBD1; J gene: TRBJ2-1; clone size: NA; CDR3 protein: CASPRQGARFNEQFF; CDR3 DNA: TGTGCCAGCCCTAGACAGGGGGCCAGGTTCAATGAGCAGTTCTTC
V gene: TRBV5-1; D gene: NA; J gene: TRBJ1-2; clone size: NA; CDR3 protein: CASSLERPDYGYTF; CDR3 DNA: TGCGCCAGCAGCTTGGAGAGGCCTGACTATGGCTACACCTTC
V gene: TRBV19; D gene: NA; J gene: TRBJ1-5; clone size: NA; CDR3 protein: CASSTLRGQSNQPQHF; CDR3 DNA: TGTGCCAGTAGTACCCTCCGAGGGCAGTCCAATCAGCCCCAGCATTTT
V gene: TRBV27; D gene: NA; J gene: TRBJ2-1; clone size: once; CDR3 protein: CASSLGGGIYNEQFF; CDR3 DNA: TGTGCCAGCTCCTTGGGCGGGGGCATCTACAATGAGCAGTTCTTC
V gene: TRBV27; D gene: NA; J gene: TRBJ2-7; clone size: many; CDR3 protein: CASNGGAPSYEQYF; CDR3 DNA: TGTGCCAGCAATGGCGGGGCGCCGTCCTACGAGCAGTACTTC
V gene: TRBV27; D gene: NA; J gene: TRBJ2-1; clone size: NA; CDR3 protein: CASSFLGGNEQFF; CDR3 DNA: TGTGCCAGCAGTTTCCTGGGGGGCAATGAGCAGTTCTTC
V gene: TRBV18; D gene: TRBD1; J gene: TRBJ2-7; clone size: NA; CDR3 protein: CASSRRDRSDEQYF; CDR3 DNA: TGTGCCAGCTCACGGCGGGACAGGTCAGACGAGCAGTACTTC
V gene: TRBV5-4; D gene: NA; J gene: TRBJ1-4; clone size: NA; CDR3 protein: CASNPPGGEKLFF; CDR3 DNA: TGTGCCAGCAACCCGCCTGGAGGGGAAAAACTGTTTTTT
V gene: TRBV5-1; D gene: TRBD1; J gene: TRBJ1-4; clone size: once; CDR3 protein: CASSLVGTGDEKLFF; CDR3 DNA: TGCGCCAGCAGCTTGGTCGGGACAGGGGATGAAAAACTGTTTTTT
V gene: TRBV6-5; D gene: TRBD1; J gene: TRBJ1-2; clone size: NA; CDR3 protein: CASSPDRISNYGYTF; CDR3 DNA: TGTGCCAGCAGTCCGGACAGGATCTCTAACTATGGCTACACCTTC
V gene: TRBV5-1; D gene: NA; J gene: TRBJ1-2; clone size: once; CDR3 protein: CASSSSLELYGYTF; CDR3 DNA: TGCGCCAGCAGCTCGTCGTTGGAGCTATATGGCTACACCTTC
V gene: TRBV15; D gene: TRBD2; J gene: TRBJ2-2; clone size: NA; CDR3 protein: CATSGLIGTSGANTGELFF; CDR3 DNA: TGTGCCACCAGCGGACTAATCGGGACTAGCGGTGCGAACACCGGGGAGCTGTTTTTT
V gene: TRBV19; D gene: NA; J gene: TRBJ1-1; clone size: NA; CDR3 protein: CASRPGAVTEAFF; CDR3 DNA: TGTGCCAGTAGGCCAGGGGCCGTGACTGAAGCTTTCTTT
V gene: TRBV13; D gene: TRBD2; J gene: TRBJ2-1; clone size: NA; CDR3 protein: CASSPTSGGFYEQFF; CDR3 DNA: TGTGCCAGCAGCCCGACTAGCGGGGGCTTTTATGAGCAGTTCTTC
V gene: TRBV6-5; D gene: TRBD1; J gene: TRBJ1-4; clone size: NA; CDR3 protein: CASTWTGASNEKLFF; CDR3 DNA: TGTGCCAGCACATGGACAGGAGCCTCTAATGAAAAACTGTTTTTT
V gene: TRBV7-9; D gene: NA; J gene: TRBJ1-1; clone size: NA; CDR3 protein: CASTFPDGGTEAFF; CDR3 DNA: TGTGCCAGCACCTTCCCCGACGGGGGCACTGAAGCTTTCTTT
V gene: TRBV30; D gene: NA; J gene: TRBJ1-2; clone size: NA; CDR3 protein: CAWSGMTEPAGYGYTF; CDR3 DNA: TGTGCCTGGAGTGGAATGACAGAACCCGCTGGCTATGGCTACACCTTC
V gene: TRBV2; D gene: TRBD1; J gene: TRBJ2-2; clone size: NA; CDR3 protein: CASRDGQGGTGELFF; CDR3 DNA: TGTGCCAGCAGAGACGGACAGGGGGGGACCGGGGAGCTGTTTTTT
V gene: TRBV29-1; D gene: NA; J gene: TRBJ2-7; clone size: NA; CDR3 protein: CSVRGTPMGSYEQYF; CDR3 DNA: TGCAGCGTGCGCGGGACTCCCATGGGCTCCTACGAGCAGTACTTC
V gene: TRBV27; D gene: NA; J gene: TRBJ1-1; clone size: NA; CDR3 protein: CASSLGGLNTEAFF; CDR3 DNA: TGTGCCAGCAGTTTGGGGGGATTGAACACTGAAGCTTTCTTT
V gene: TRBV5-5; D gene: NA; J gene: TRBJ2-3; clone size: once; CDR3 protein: CASSFVVLGLDTQYF; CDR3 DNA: TGTGCCAGCAGCTTTGTAGTACTAGGCCTGGATACGCAGTATTTT
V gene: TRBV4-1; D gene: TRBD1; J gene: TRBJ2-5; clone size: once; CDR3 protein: CASSQARGTGVLETQYF; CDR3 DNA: TGCGCCAGCAGCCAAGCTCGAGGGACAGGGGTGCTTGAGACCCAGTACTTC
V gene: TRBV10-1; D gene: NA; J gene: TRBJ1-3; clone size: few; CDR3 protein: CASSAGSRSGNTIYF; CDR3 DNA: TGCGCCAGCAGTGCCGGTTCTCGCTCTGGAAACACCATATATTTT
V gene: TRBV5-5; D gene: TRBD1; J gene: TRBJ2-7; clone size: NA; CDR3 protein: CASSLQGVSYEQYF; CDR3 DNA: TGTGCCAGCAGCTTACAGGGGGTCTCCTACGAGCAGTACTTC
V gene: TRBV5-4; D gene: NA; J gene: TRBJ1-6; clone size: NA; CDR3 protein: CASQFRNSPLHF; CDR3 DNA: TGTGCCAGCCAATTCAGGAATTCACCCCTCCACTTT
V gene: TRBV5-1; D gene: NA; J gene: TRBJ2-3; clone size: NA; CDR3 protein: CASSFPLGDTQYF; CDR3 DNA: TGCGCCAGCAGCTTCCCACTTGGAGATACGCAGTATTTT
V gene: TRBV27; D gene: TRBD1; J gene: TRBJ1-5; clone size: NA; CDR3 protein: CASRQGGQPQHF; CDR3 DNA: TGTGCCAGCCGACAGGGGGGTCAGCCCCAGCATTTT
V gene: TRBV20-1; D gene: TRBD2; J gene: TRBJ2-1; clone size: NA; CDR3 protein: CSASSGLAGPNEQFF; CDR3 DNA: TGCAGTGCTAGTTCGGGACTAGCGGGGCCCAATGAGCAGTTCTTC
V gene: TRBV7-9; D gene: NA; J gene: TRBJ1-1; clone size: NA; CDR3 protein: CASSLGEPEAFF; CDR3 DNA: TGTGCCAGCAGCTTAGGGGAGCCTGAAGCTTTCTTT
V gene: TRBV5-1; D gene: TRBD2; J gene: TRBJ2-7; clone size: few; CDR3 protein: CASSLTSGGSYEQYF; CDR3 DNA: TGCGCCAGCAGCCTGACTAGCGGGGGCTCCTACGAGCAGTACTTC
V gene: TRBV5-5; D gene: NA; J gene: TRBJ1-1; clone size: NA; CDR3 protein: CASTLYTGNTEAFF; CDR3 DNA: TGTGCCAGCACCTTGTACACAGGGAACACTGAAGCTTTCTTT
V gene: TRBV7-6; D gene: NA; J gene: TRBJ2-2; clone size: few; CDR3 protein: CASSLAVGAGADTGELFF; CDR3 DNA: TGTGCCAGCAGCTTAGCTGTTGGGGCAGGGGCGGACACCGGGGAGCTGTTTTTT
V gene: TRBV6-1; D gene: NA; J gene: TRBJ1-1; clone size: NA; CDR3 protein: CASSENPSLFF; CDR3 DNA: TGTGCCAGCAGTGAAAATCCCTCTCTTTTCTTT
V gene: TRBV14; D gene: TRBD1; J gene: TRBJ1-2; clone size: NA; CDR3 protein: CASSQRRRGGDYGYTF; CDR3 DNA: TGTGCCAGCAGCCAAAGGAGGAGAGGGGGCGACTATGGCTACACCTTC
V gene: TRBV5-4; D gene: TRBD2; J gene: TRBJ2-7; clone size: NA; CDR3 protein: CASSPGGQRGVYEQYF; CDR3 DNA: TGTGCCAGCAGCCCCGGGGGGCAGCGGGGGGTCTACGAGCAGTACTTC
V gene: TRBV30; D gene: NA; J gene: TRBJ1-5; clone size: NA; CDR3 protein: CAWTADQPQHF; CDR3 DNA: TGTGCCTGGACAGCGGATCAGCCCCAGCATTTT
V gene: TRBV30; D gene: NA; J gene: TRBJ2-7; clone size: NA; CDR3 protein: CACTGQRVYEQYF; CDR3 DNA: TGTGCCTGTACAGGGCAGCGAGTTTACGAGCAGTACTTC